The rows below give T cell receptor beta chains drawn from one sample of a study of CDR3 diversity in severe acne. MiXCR, run by TCRdb on the PCR reads, gives a single entry per CDR3 protein. The data show 84,000 or so distinct CDR3 sequences, around half seen once. Sequenced sample: blood. All receptors come from a male donor in good health, serving as a control. Both conserved end residues are part of each CDR3. The D gene is left open where the match is weak. The listing skips clone size in some rows; elsewhere it reads once, few, many or a size class.

J: TRBJ1-6
size: .
V: TRBV6-1
D: .
CDR3: CARSKDSGSPLHF
DNA: TGTGCCCGCAGTAAGGACAGCGGTTCACCCCTCCACTTT

J: TRBJ2-7
size: many
V: TRBV5-1
D: TRBD1
CDR3: CASSPDPGQVANEQYF
DNA: TGCGCCAGCAGCCCAGACCCGGGACAGGTCGCCAACGAGCAGTACTTC

J: TRBJ2-1
size: once
V: TRBV20-1
D: TRBD2
CDR3: CSAEISGTSGSGGQFF
DNA: TGCAGTGCCGAAATTTCCGGGACTAGCGGGAGTGGTGGGCAGTTCTTC

J: TRBJ2-5
size: many
V: TRBV24-1
D: .
CDR3: CATSDFAGIAQYF
DNA: TGTGCCACCAGTGATTTCGCAGGGATTGCCCAGTACTTC

J: TRBJ1-4
size: many
V: TRBV28
D: .
CDR3: CASRMSGPLGPEKLFF
DNA: TGTGCCAGCAGAATGTCGGGACCTCTTGGGCCGGAAAAACTGTTTTTT

J: TRBJ1-2
size: .
V: TRBV5-6
D: TRBD1
CDR3: CASSSGRFRTGENYGYTF
DNA: TGTGCCAGCAGTAGTGGACGCTTTCGGACAGGGGAAAACTATGGCTACACCTTC

J: TRBJ1-6
size: .
V: TRBV2
D: .
CDR3: CASSGGGGLSYNSPLHF
DNA: TGCGCCAGCAGTGGTGGGGGGGGCCTCTCCTATAATTCACCCCTCCACTTT

J: TRBJ1-1
size: .
V: TRBV19
D: .
CDR3: CASSISGVGPEAFF
DNA: TGTGCCAGTAGTATCTCAGGGGTGGGACCTGAAGCTTTCTTT

J: TRBJ1-2
size: .
V: TRBV2
D: .
CDR3: CASTTSANYGYTF
DNA: TGTGCCAGCACGACATCCGCTAACTATGGCTACACCTTC

J: TRBJ2-3
size: medium-sized
V: TRBV7-9
D: .
CDR3: CASSHYTGSDTDTQYF
DNA: TGTGCCAGCAGCCACTACACAGGGTCGGACACAGATACGCAGTATTTT

J: TRBJ1-2
size: .
V: TRBV2
D: TRBD1
CDR3: CASSRPGQGISPNYGYTF
DNA: TGTGCCAGCAGTCGTCCGGGACAGGGGATCTCGCCTAACTATGGCTACACCTTC

J: TRBJ1-2
size: few
V: TRBV19
D: .
CDR3: CASKTDRPYGYTF
DNA: TGTGCCAGTAAGACAGACAGGCCCTATGGCTACACCTTC

J: TRBJ2-5
size: few
V: TRBV28
D: .
CDR3: CASSSGTPVQETQYF
DNA: TGTGCCAGCAGTTCCGGGACCCCTGTCCAAGAGACCCAGTACTTC

J: TRBJ2-7
size: .
V: TRBV6-1
D: .
CDR3: CASSLVDRNYEQYF
DNA: TGTGCCAGCAGCTTGGTGGACAGAAACTACGAGCAGTACTTC

J: TRBJ1-3
size: .
V: TRBV28
D: TRBD1
CDR3: CASTMRDRAGNTIYF
DNA: TGTGCCAGCACCATGAGGGACAGGGCTGGAAACACCATATATTTT

J: TRBJ1-2
size: .
V: TRBV20-1
D: TRBD1
CDR3: CSARTGFGYTF
DNA: TGCAGTGCAAGGACAGGCTTCGGCTACACCTTC

J: TRBJ2-1
size: many
V: TRBV13
D: TRBD2
CDR3: CASSLGQASGSEQFF
DNA: TGTGCCAGCAGCTTAGGCCAGGCTAGCGGGTCTGAGCAGTTCTTC

J: TRBJ2-7
size: .
V: TRBV10-2
D: TRBD2
CDR3: CASAQSGTRGYEQYF
DNA: TGCGCCAGCGCACAATCCGGGACTAGAGGTTACGAGCAGTACTTC

J: TRBJ2-6
size: .
V: TRBV30
D: .
CDR3: CAWRRGRVSGANVLTF
DNA: TGTGCCTGGAGGAGGGGTAGGGTCTCTGGGGCCAACGTCCTGACTTTC

J: TRBJ2-3
size: .
V: TRBV29-1
D: TRBD2
CDR3: CSVLTSGANTQYF
DNA: TGCAGCGTCCTAACTAGCGGGGCGAATACGCAGTATTTT

J: TRBJ1-6
size: many
V: TRBV9
D: .
CDR3: CASSVTEYNSPLHF
DNA: TGTGCCAGCAGCGTGACGGAATATAATTCACCCCTCCACTTT

J: TRBJ2-6
size: many
V: TRBV11-2
D: .
CDR3: CASSPHLEGANVLTF
DNA: TGTGCCAGCAGCCCACATCTGGAGGGGGCCAACGTCCTGACTTTC

J: TRBJ1-2
size: .
V: TRBV7-8
D: TRBD1
CDR3: CASSSSTGSLYGYTF
DNA: TGTGCCAGCAGCTCCTCGACAGGGTCGCTCTATGGCTACACCTTC

J: TRBJ1-2
size: .
V: TRBV19
D: .
CDR3: CASSTNRWPYGYTF
DNA: TGTGCCAGTAGTACCAACAGGTGGCCCTATGGCTACACCTTC

J: TRBJ2-3
size: .
V: TRBV29-1
D: TRBD1
CDR3: CSVGQGVQNTQYF
DNA: TGCAGCGTGGGACAGGGCGTGCAAAATACGCAGTATTTT

J: TRBJ2-1
size: .
V: TRBV25-1
D: .
CDR3: CASSAHGAEKKFNEQFF
DNA: TGTGCCAGCAGTGCCCATGGGGCCGAGAAAAAGTTTAATGAGCAGTTCTTC

J: TRBJ1-5
size: .
V: TRBV25-1
D: .
CDR3: CASSEAGDSNQPQHF
DNA: TGTGCCAGCAGTGAGGCAGGGGACAGCAATCAGCCCCAGCATTTT

J: TRBJ1-2
size: .
V: TRBV2
D: .
CDR3: CASTKVQATNYGYTF
DNA: TGTGCCAGCACGAAAGTCCAGGCAACTAACTATGGCTACACCTTC

J: TRBJ1-6
size: many
V: TRBV27
D: .
CDR3: CASSSTGFSSPLHF
DNA: TGTGCCAGCAGTTCTACAGGGTTCAGCTCACCCCTCCACTTT

J: TRBJ1-1
size: many
V: TRBV28
D: TRBD1
CDR3: CASSPGTANTEAFF
DNA: TGTGCCAGCAGCCCTGGGACAGCGAACACTGAAGCTTTCTTT

J: TRBJ2-1
size: .
V: TRBV7-3
D: .
CDR3: CASSFSVGEQFF
DNA: TGTGCCAGCAGCTTCTCGGTCGGTGAGCAGTTCTTC

J: TRBJ1-1
size: many
V: TRBV5-8
D: TRBD1
CDR3: CAIRGTGSTEAFF
DNA: TGTGCCATCAGGGGGACAGGGAGCACTGAAGCTTTCTTT

J: TRBJ2-7
size: many
V: TRBV6-6
D: .
CDR3: CASRQTGSSSYEQYF
DNA: TGTGCCAGCAGGCAGACGGGGTCAAGCTCCTACGAGCAGTACTTC

J: TRBJ2-3
size: .
V: TRBV5-1
D: TRBD2
CDR3: CASSQVIPRTSGRGDTQYF
DNA: TGCGCCAGCAGCCAAGTCATTCCTAGGACTAGCGGGAGGGGAGATACGCAGTATTTT

J: TRBJ1-1
size: many
V: TRBV6-6
D: .
CDR3: CASRVKAEGTEAFF
DNA: TGTGCCAGCAGAGTTAAGGCGGAGGGGACTGAAGCTTTCTTT

J: TRBJ2-7
size: .
V: TRBV20-1
D: TRBD2
CDR3: CSASSLERESSEQYF
DNA: TGCAGTGCCTCCTCCCTGGAGCGGGAGAGCTCCGAGCAGTACTTC

J: TRBJ1-3
size: few
V: TRBV7-2
D: .
CDR3: CASSLAPSGNTIYF
DNA: TGTGCCAGCAGCTTGGCTCCCTCTGGAAACACCATATATTTT

J: TRBJ2-7
size: .
V: TRBV24-1
D: .
CDR3: CATSAGTYEQYF
DNA: TGTGCCACCAGTGCAGGAACCTACGAGCAGTACTTC

J: TRBJ2-5
size: .
V: TRBV3-1
D: TRBD2
CDR3: CASSQDLASGQETQHF
DNA: TGTGCCAGCAGCCAAGATTTAGCTAGCGGCCAAGAGACCCAGCACTTC

J: TRBJ1-2
size: .
V: TRBV6-4
D: .
CDR3: CASSDSGIYGYTF
DNA: TGTGCCAGCAGTGACTCCGGGATCTATGGCTACACCTTC

J: TRBJ2-5
size: .
V: TRBV5-6
D: TRBD2
CDR3: CASTGGKLARGETQYF
DNA: TGTGCCAGCACCGGGGGGAAACTAGCGAGAGGAGAGACCCAGTACTTC

J: TRBJ2-5
size: .
V: TRBV7-9
D: TRBD2
CDR3: CATSRGVAGGGETQYF
DNA: TGTGCCACCAGCAGAGGAGTAGCGGGAGGGGGGGAGACCCAGTACTTC

J: TRBJ2-2
size: few
V: TRBV19
D: .
CDR3: CASTVTGNTGELFF
DNA: TGTGCCAGTACCGTTACAGGGAACACCGGGGAGCTGTTTTTT

J: TRBJ1-2
size: .
V: TRBV4-2
D: .
CDR3: CASSPGVPGIYGYTF
DNA: TGTGCCAGCAGCCCAGGGGTGCCAGGGATCTATGGCTACACCTTC

J: TRBJ2-3
size: .
V: TRBV10-2
D: TRBD2
CDR3: CASSGGLAGHNADTQYF
DNA: TGCGCCAGCAGTGGGGGACTAGCGGGGCACAACGCAGATACGCAGTATTTT

J: TRBJ2-7
size: .
V: TRBV12-3/TRBV12-4
D: .
CDR3: CASSLSIIGGALYEQYF
DNA: TGTGCCAGCAGTTTATCGATAATTGGGGGGGCCCTCTACGAGCAGTACTTC

J: TRBJ2-2
size: .
V: TRBV6-5
D: .
CDR3: CASTNSGELFF
DNA: TGTGCCAGCACTAATTCCGGGGAGCTGTTTTTT

J: TRBJ2-1
size: .
V: TRBV2
D: .
CDR3: CASSLMGGGAYNEQFF
DNA: TGTGCCAGCAGCTTAATGGGAGGGGGCGCATACAATGAGCAGTTCTTC

J: TRBJ1-4
size: .
V: TRBV20-1
D: TRBD1
CDR3: CSASSYRGNEKLFF
DNA: TGCAGTGCCAGCAGCTACAGGGGTAATGAAAAACTGTTTTTT